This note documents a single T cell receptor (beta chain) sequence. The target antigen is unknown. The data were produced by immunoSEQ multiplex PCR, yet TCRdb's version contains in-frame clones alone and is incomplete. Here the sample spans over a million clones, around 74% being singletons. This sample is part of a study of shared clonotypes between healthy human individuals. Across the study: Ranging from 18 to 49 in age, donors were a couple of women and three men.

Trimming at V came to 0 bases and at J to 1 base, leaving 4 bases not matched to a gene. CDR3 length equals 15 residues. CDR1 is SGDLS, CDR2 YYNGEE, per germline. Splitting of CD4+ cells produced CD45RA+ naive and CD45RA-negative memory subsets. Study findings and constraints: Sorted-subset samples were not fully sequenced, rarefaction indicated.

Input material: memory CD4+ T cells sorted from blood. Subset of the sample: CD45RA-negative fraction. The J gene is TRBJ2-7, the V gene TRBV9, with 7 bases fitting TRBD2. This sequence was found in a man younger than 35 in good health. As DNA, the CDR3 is TGTGCCAGCAGCGTAGGAGGACTAGTGTCCTACGAGCAGTACTTC. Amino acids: CASSVGGLVSYEQYF.